These T cell receptor beta chains were read from a single sample in a study of control samples from healthy donors and cancer patients. Produced via immunoSEQ multiplex PCR; TCRdb's table is partial and in-frame only. Altogether roughly 80,000 clones are present, about 88% being singletons, with the ten largest covering 5.7%. The sample was blood. Receptor source: a woman between 50 and 59 years old in good health. The conserved cysteine and the conserved F or W are not part of the CDR3 here. The order of the fields is J gene, V gene, CDR3 protein.

TRBJ2-1 TRBV4-1 ASARGTSANEQF
TRBJ1-5 TRBV24-1 ATSDVDRDSNQPQH
TRBJ1-5 TRBV7-2 ASSDQGQPRH
TRBJ2-1 TRBV2 ASSDDGRANEQF
TRBJ2-3 TRBV4-2 ASSQTSGATSTDTQY
TRBJ1-1 TRBV3-1/TRBV3-2 ASSPELMNTEAF
TRBJ2-7 TRBV27 ASRTGPAYEQY
TRBJ2-7 TRBV5-4 ASSLEGGQDEQY
TRBJ1-6 TRBV5-8 ASTFPSSGTGGSPLH
TRBJ1-2 TRBV2 AATGTDGGYT
TRBJ1-3 TRBV14 ASSQDGYFSGNTIY
TRBJ1-3 TRBV6-6 ASSVTGGIGNTIY
TRBJ2-7 TRBV6-2/TRBV6-3 ASSYSTRRRSSYEQY
TRBJ2-3 TRBV10-1 ASSESTTADTQY
TRBJ1-1 TRBV5-1 ASSLALREKAF
TRBJ1-1 TRBV5-6 ASSRGQGEVNTEAF
TRBJ1-3 TRBV2 ASSVSLNRNTIY
TRBJ1-5 TRBV12-3/TRBV12-4 ASGLSGQPQH
TRBJ1-3 TRBV30 AWSPWGAGNTIY
TRBJ2-3 TRBV6-5 ASSPIADTQY
TRBJ1-2 TRBV5-4 ASSVGVQGYT
TRBJ2-1 TRBV18 ASSASGGGNEQF
TRBJ1-1 TRBV2 ASKWQGNTEAF
TRBJ1-2 TRBV5-1 ASSTNRDRGGYT
TRBJ1-6 TRBV7-2 ASSSRGDNSPLH
TRBJ2-7 TRBV15 ATSSGGGGAYEQY
TRBJ2-3 TRBV10-2 ASSESDTQY
TRBJ1-5 TRBV1 TSSQGIMTSGSNQPQH
TRBJ1-2 TRBV6-5 ASSYRVGIYGYT
TRBJ2-2 TRBV3-1/TRBV3-2 ASSRHSDRRTGELF
TRBJ1-1 TRBV21-1 ASSKYGDEAF
TRBJ1-1 TRBV6-1 ASSDGSTRYGSENTEAF
TRBJ2-7 TRBV24-1 ATQGDNLGEQY
TRBJ1-3 TRBV4-2 ASSQDSPVSGNTIY
TRBJ2-7 TRBV9 ASSVRAGRSYEQY
TRBJ1-3 TRBV20-1 SGGSGNTIY
TRBJ2-1 TRBV24-1 ATSDSNDEGGQF
TRBJ1-4 TRBV30 AWSVRTEKLF
TRBJ1-6 TRBV6-6 ASLRDREGSPLH
TRBJ1-2 TRBV5-6 ASSSLRTDYGYT
TRBJ1-3 TRBV2 ASNRDSVNSGNTIY
TRBJ2-7 TRBV6-6 ASSLQGYEQY
TRBJ1-1 TRBV6-5 ASRLWGSGGEAF
TRBJ1-1 TRBV3-1/TRBV3-2 ASSQVQGNTEAF
TRBJ2-3 TRBV5-1 ASSPFLAGGTDTQY
TRBJ1-2 TRBV6-1 ASSEVRLPNT
TRBJ2-7 TRBV11-3 ASSLASGTYEQY
TRBJ1-5 TRBV5-5 ASSLWSGNNQPQH
TRBJ1-5 TRBV7-9 ASAGGYNQPQH
TRBJ2-7 TRBV5-1 ASSWDSSYEQY
TRBJ1-6 TRBV6-5 ASSKGDGNSPLH
TRBJ1-1 TRBV6-6 ASTIREGEAF
TRBJ1-4 TRBV2 ASTRVPASGGEKLF
TRBJ1-1 TRBV10-1 ASRAQRLNTEAF
TRBJ2-7 TRBV2 ASSVTVYEQY
TRBJ1-5 TRBV18 ASSPPKEEQEGGKSNQPQH
TRBJ1-1 TRBV2 ASSGGQGATEAF
TRBJ2-3 TRBV19 ASSLRDRGDTQY